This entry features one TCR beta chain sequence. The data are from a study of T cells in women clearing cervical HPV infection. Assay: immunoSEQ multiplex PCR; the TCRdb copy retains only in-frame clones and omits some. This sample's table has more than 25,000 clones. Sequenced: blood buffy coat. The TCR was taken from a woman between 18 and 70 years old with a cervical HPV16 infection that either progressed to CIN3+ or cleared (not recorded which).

The CDR3 here is CASSPRGPNTGELFF. The CDR3 DNA, read in part, is TGTGCCAGCTCACCACGGGGCCCGAACACCGGGGAG. The rearrangement joins TRBV18 to TRBJ2-2; D possibly corresponds to TRBD1 (5 bases). The CDR3 extends 3 residues past the end of the read, so its final part is completed from the germline J gene. Germline V gene data show CDR1 as KGHSH and CDR2 as LQKENI. The V end was cut by 1 base, the J end by 0 bases, with 6 bases between. This CDR3 region has 15 residues.